The following is a TCR beta chain sequence with its context. Sequencing used immunoSEQ multiplex PCR; TCRdb keeps in-frame clones, though not all of them. The table shows 150,000 or so clones, with roughly 85% occurring only once. The data derive from a study of blood T cell repertoires in COVID-19. Assignment of participants to cohorts was predicated upon participant-reported clinical history. The length of the CDR3 is 15 residues. The trim removed 4 bases at V and 4 bases at J, leaving 9 bases unmatched. The germline CDR1 and CDR2 sequences are SGHAT and FQNNGV. The clonotype was recovered from a man between 60 and 70 years old who had recovered from COVID-19. The sample consisted of PBMCs or T cells enriched from blood (not recorded which). This sequence joins TRBV11-2 and TRBJ2-5; TRBD1 aligns across 7 bases. CDR3 protein: CASSSSRAGGETQYF. In nucleotides, the CDR3 is TGTGCCAGCAGCTCCTCCCGAGCAGGGGGAGAGACCCAGTACTTC. Drawing the rest from reference TRBV11-2 and TRBJ2-5, the complete variable domain is EAGVAQSPRYKIIEKRQSVAFWCNPISGHATLYWYQQILGQGPKLLIQFQNNGVVDDSQLPKDRFSAERLKGVDSTLKIQPAKLEDSAVYLCASSSSRAGGETQYFGPGTRLLVL.